The 23 T cell receptor beta chains below all came from one sample that was sequenced in a study of shared clonotypes between healthy human individuals. The naive CD8 subset, CD45RO-negative cells positively selected for CCR7, excluded terminally differentiated effector memory CD45RA+ cells. Profiling relied on immunoSEQ multiplex PCR, and the TCRdb table lists in-frame clones only, not all of them. The profile covers hundreds of thousands of clones, with about 97% appearing a single time and approximately 0.2% taken by the ten largest. Sequencing used naive CD8+ T cells sorted from blood. The source is a man aged 25 to 40 in good health.

Turning to this clone: Other DNA sequences from this sample encode an identical CDR3 as well. V usage is TRBV19 and J usage is TRBJ1-1; D possibly corresponds to TRBD1 (5 bases). Trimming shortened V by 4 bases and J by 0 bases, and 9 bases separated the two germline ends. CDR3 length: 14 amino acids. Looked up from germline, CDR1 is LNHDA and CDR2 is SQIVND (reference sequence). CDR3 protein: CASSTQGMNTEAFF. CDR3 coding DNA: TGTGCCAGTAGTACCCAGGGCATGAACACTGAAGCTTTCTTT.

This chain joins TRBV19 and TRBJ2-1, with D maybe TRBD2 (5 bases). The CDR3 extends over 13 amino acids. Germline CDR1 is LNHDA and CDR2 is SQIVND (reference sequence). V was pared by 11 bases and J by 10 bases, with 21 bases between. In nucleotides, the CDR3 is TGTGCCGTAGGAGCGGCGGCCCCGGGGGAGCAGTTCTTC. It is translated as CAVGAAAPGEQFF.

Comments on this clone: Other nucleotide sequences from this sample produce the same CDR3. V and J are TRBV27 and TRBJ2-7, with TRBD2 matching 7 bases. This CDR3 has 13 amino acids. V was pared by 5 bases and J by 3 bases, with 4 bases of the junction left unmatched. Germline V gene data show CDR1 as MNHEY and CDR2 as SMNVEV (reference sequence). This CDR3 reads CASSPGTNYEQYF. CDR3 nucleotides: TGTGCCAGCAGTCCCGGGACTAACTACGAGCAGTACTTC.

The chain couples TRBV7-8 to TRBJ2-6; D is ambiguous. The CDR3 sequence is 14 residues long. Germline CDR1 SGHVS, CDR2 FQNEAQ. With 7 bases removed from V and 2 bases from J, the gap between germline ends came to 9 bases. CDR3 sequence (DNA): TGTGCCAGCACCCCCGAAGCTGGGGCCAACGTCCTGACTTTC. Translation gives CASTPEAGANVLTF.

The chain employs TRBV18 and TRBJ2-1; TRBD1 agrees at 10 bases. The CDR3 covers 16 residues. J lost 5 bases, V lost 5 bases, and 9 bases had no gene match. Germline CDR1 reads KGHSH; CDR2 reads LQKENI. CDR3 residues: CASSRPGQGFDNEQFF. DNA for the CDR3: TGTGCCAGCTCAAGACCGGGACAGGGGTTTGACAATGAGCAGTTCTTC.

V and J are TRBV6-5 and TRBJ2-2, with D perhaps matching TRBD2 (5 bases). Trimming took off 7 bases at V and 6 bases at J, with 9 bases between the two ends. The CDR3 has 12 amino acids. Per the germline V gene, CDR1 is MNHEY and CDR2 is SVGAGI. The CDR3 protein is CASTGSSGELFF. Written as DNA, the CDR3 is TGTGCCAGCACTGGGAGCTCCGGGGAGCTGTTTTTT.

Comments on this clone: At one of its ends the junction is not consistent with the germline gene, which may arise from a read error. V is TRBV20-1 and J is TRBJ2-1; no firm D call. This CDR3 has 10 residues. CDR1 is DFQATT and CDR2 is SNEGSKA in the germline V gene (reference sequence). CDR3 DNA: TGCAGTGCTAGCTACACTGAGCAGTTCTTC. Its translation is CSASYTEQFF.

This rearrangement joins TRBV4-1 to TRBJ1-1; the D is unclear. The CDR3 covers 11 residues. CDR1 and CDR2 from the germline V gene are MGHRA and YSYEKL. V was clipped by 5 bases and J by 10 bases, with 11 bases between them. DNA for the CDR3: TGCGCCAGCAGCGCGAACTCAGGAGCTTTCTTT. Residues: CASSANSGAFF.

The gene calls are TRBV9 and TRBJ2-7; TRBD1 aligns across 8 bases. The CDR3 has 15 amino acids. V dropped 4 bases and J dropped 2; count of bases not matched to a gene: 8. Germline assignment: CDR1 SGDLS and CDR2 YYNGEE. The DNA of the CDR3 is TGTGCCAGCAGCCCGACAGGGGCGATGACCTACGAGCAGTACTTC. Its protein product is CASSPTGAMTYEQYF.

Notes on this clone: Different DNA sequences within this sample yield the same CDR3. The rearrangement joins TRBV27 to TRBJ2-3; no definite D call. Germline assignment: CDR1 MNHEY and CDR2 SMNVEV (reference sequence). V was shortened by 2 bases and J by 1 base, with 4 bases between the two germline ends. This CDR3 has 13 amino acids. CDR3 region: CASSLTRTDTQYF. The CDR3 nucleotides are TGTGCCAGCAGTTTAACACGCACAGATACGCAGTATTTT.

This clone occurred once. The J gene is TRBJ2-5, the V gene TRBV27, with D unresolved. CDR3 size: 14 residues. Germline assignment: CDR1 MNHEY and CDR2 SMNVEV (reference sequence). V dropped 0 bases and J dropped 1 base, with 6 bases sitting between them. In nucleotides, the CDR3 is TGTGCCAGCAGTTTATCGACCAGCCAAGAGACCCAGTACTTC. Its protein product is CASSLSTSQETQYF.

CDR3 nucleotides: TGTGCCAGCAGCTTAGTTACGGACAGGGAGACTGAAGCTTTCTTT. This encodes CASSLVTDRETEAFF. The chain recombines TRBV7-9 with TRBJ1-1; 8 bases are a match to TRBD1. Per germline, CDR1 SEHNR and CDR2 FQNEAQ (reference sequence). Trimming cost V 1 base and J 5 bases; bases outside gene matches: 6. This CDR3 region has 15 residues.

The chain uses TRBV7-9 and TRBJ2-7, with 9 bases lining up with TRBD1. J was trimmed by 2 bases and V by 5 bases; bases with no gene match: 4. The CDR3 totals 14 residues. The germline V gene has CDR1 SEHNR and CDR2 FQNEAQ (reference sequence). CDR3 in DNA: TGTGCCAGCAGCGGGGGGACAGGGCCCTACGAGCAGTACTTC. This encodes CASSGGTGPYEQYF.

This clone was seen only once. The genes are TRBV5-1 and TRBJ2-7; unclear D gene. Trimming left V 1 base short and J 0 bases short, with 11 bases between. Germline lookup yields CDR1 SGHRS and CDR2 YFSETQ. This CDR3 has 15 amino acids. The CDR3 sequence: CASSLSPGSSYEQYF. The CDR3 DNA reads as TGCGCCAGCAGCTTGTCGCCAGGTAGCTCCTACGAGCAGTACTTC.

This clone was picked up one time. The chain employs TRBV5-6 and TRBJ2-7, with D perhaps TRBD1 or TRBD2 (5 bases each). CDR1 is SGHDT and CDR2 is YYEEEE in the germline V gene. The length of the CDR3 is 14 residues. Trimming took off 1 base at V and 3 bases at J, with 11 bases between the two ends. CDR3 in DNA: TGTGCCAGCAGCTTGTACGGGGCCTTCTACGAGCAGTACTTC. It specifies CASSLYGAFYEQYF. The whole variable domain, remainder taken from reference TRBV5-6 and TRBJ2-7, is DAGVTQSPTHLIKTRGQQVTLRCSPKSGHDTVSWYQQALGQGPQFIFQYYEEEERQRGNFPDRFSGHQFPNYSSELNVNALLLGDSALYLCASSLYGAFYEQYFGPGTRLTVT.

The chain has TRBV6-5 and TRBJ2-1, with D unresolved. This CDR3 has 14 amino acids. Per germline, CDR1 MNHEY and CDR2 SVGAGI. Trimming took 5 bases from V and 5 from J, leaving 13 bases between them. The CDR3 spells CASSMGLFDNEQFF. The CDR3 DNA is TGTGCCAGCAGTATGGGGTTATTCGACAATGAGCAGTTCTTC.

The rearrangement links TRBV7-2 to TRBJ2-1; 9 bases agree with TRBD2. The CDR3 spans 18 residues. Germline V lookup: CDR1 SGHTA, CDR2 FQGNSA. V lost 4 bases and J lost 7; bases outside the gene matches: 17. The CDR3 loop is CASSYSGRSLIRRNEQFF. The CDR3 DNA sequence: TGTGCCAGCAGCTATAGCGGGAGAAGTCTCATTCGTCGTAATGAGCAGTTCTTC. Filled out from reference TRBV7-2 and TRBJ2-1, the complete variable domain reads GAGVSQSPSNKVTEKGKDVELRCDPISGHTALYWYRQSLGQGLEFLIYFQGNSAPDKSGLPSDRFSAERTGGSVSTLTIQRTQQEDSAVYLCASSYSGRSLIRRNEQFFGPGTRLTVL.

The chain couples TRBV9 to TRBJ2-7, with D maybe TRBD1 (6 bases). Trimming cost V 0 bases and J 6 bases, with 19 bases left between them. Germline V gene sequence: CDR1 SGDLS, CDR2 YYNGEE. The CDR3 consists of 16 residues. In nucleotides, the CDR3 is TGTGCCAGCAGCGTAGGGTTGGGCAGGGGCACGTTCGAGCAGTACTTC. Its protein product is CASSVGLGRGTFEQYF.

The chain joins TRBV5-1 to TRBJ2-7, with D perhaps TRBD2 (6 bases). Germline CDR1 reads SGHRS; CDR2 reads YFSETQ. This CDR3 is built from 15 residues. Trimming took off 0 bases at V and 2 bases at J, with 12 bases between the two ends. In DNA form, the CDR3 reads TGCGCCAGCAGCTTGGCCGGCGGGACCACCTACGAGCAGTACTTC. Encoded protein: CASSLAGGTTYEQYF. Complete variable domain (other parts from reference TRBV5-1 and TRBJ2-7): KAGVTQTPRYLIKTRGQQVTLSCSPISGHRSVSWYQQTPGQGLQFLFEYFSETQRNKGNFPGRFSGRQFSNSRSEMNVSTLELGDSALYLCASSLAGGTTYEQYFGPGTRLTVT.

The chain recombines TRBV10-3 with TRBJ2-6, with 12 bases that match TRBD2. Germline V gene sequence: CDR1 ENHRY, CDR2 SYGVKD. The CDR3 extends over 17 amino acids. The trim removed 7 bases at V and 3 bases at J, leaving 7 bases unmatched. This CDR3 is CAIMDTSGRYGANVLTF. Written as DNA, the CDR3 is TGTGCCATCATGGACACTAGCGGGAGGTATGGGGCCAACGTCCTGACTTTC.

This clone was counted once. The chain is built from TRBV7-9 and TRBJ1-2; D is undetermined. The CDR3 sequence is 15 residues long. V was clipped by 0 bases and J by 5 bases, with 13 bases between them. Germline V gene sequence: CDR1 SEHNR, CDR2 FQNEAQ (reference sequence). CDR3 sequence reads: CASSLAAALRYGYTF. The CDR3 bases are TGTGCCAGCAGCTTAGCTGCGGCCTTGAGATATGGCTACACCTTC. Using reference TRBV7-9 and TRBJ1-2 for the parts outside the CDR3, the full variable domain is DTGVSQNPRHKITKRGQNVTFRCDPISEHNRLYWYRQTLGQGPEFLTYFQNEAQLEKSRLLSDRFSAERPKGSFSTLEIQRTEQGDSAMYLCASSLAAALRYGYTFGSGTRLTVV.

This chain uses TRBV10-2 with TRBJ2-7, with 10 bases matching TRBD2. Germline lookup yields CDR1 WSHSY and CDR2 SAAADI. With 1 base clipped from V and 3 bases from J, the junction kept 6 bases outside the gene matches. The CDR3 is made up of 16 amino acids. CDR3 amino acids: CASSEWTSGGGYEQYF. CDR3 DNA: TGCGCCAGCAGTGAGTGGACTAGCGGCGGAGGCTACGAGCAGTACTTC.

The rearrangement links TRBV5-1 to TRBJ2-3, with D hard to call. Per the germline V gene, CDR1 is SGHRS and CDR2 is YFSETQ. V was cut by 0 bases and J by 1 base, with 9 bases left in between. This CDR3 is built from 15 residues. The CDR3 loop is CASSLEEVRTDTQYF. CDR3 DNA sequence: TGCGCCAGCAGCTTGGAGGAAGTTCGCACAGATACGCAGTATTTT.